This TCR beta chain was retrieved from a study of shared T cell receptors in the human thymus. The CDR3 runs 15 residues. Germline CDR1 reads MDHEN; CDR2 reads SYDVKM. Between the trimmed V and J ends, which lost 5 bases and 2 bases, there was a span of 16 bases. The table came from immunoSEQ multiplex PCR; TCRdb's copy has only in-frame clones and leaves some out. Of around 340,000 clones in the sample, just under 95% were seen once. This clonotype was sampled from a human donor. The sample was thymocytes. The chain has TRBV28 and TRBJ2-7, with TRBD1 as a possible D gene (6 bases). CDR3 loop: CASSLAWDKPYEQYF. The CDR3 bases are TGTGCCAGCAGTCTGGCGTGGGACAAGCCCTACGAGCAGTACTTC.